A single sample is the source of the 9 T cell receptor beta chains below, sequenced in a study of T cells in women clearing cervical HPV infection. The repertoire was sequenced with immunoSEQ multiplex PCR; TCRdb's copy has only in-frame clones and lacks some. The table lists about 36,000 clones. The sequencing sample was made of blood buffy coat. The receptors originated from a woman between 18 and 69 years old with a cervical HPV16 infection that either progressed to CIN3+ or cleared (not recorded which).

About this clone itself: The CDR3 end falls 3 residues outside the read, so it is completed with the germline J gene. The V call is TRBV28, the J call TRBJ1-4; D is unclear. The ends were cut back, 5 bases at V and 0 bases at J, with 10 bases in the middle. Germline CDR1 and CDR2: MDHEN and SYDVKM. This CDR3 is 15 amino acids long. The CDR3 region is CASSPHSATNEKLFF. The part of the CDR3 DNA that was read is TGTGCCAGCAGTCCCCACAGTGCAACTAATGAAAAA. The whole variable domain, remainder taken from reference TRBV28 and TRBJ1-4, is DVKVTQSSRYLVKRTGEKVFLECVQDMDHENMFWYRQDPGLGLRLIYFSYDVKMKEKGDIPEGYSVSREKKERFSLILESASTNQTSMYLCASSPHSATNEKLFFGSGTQLSVL.

Concerning this clone: The read falls 3 residues short of the CDR3 end, and the missing part is taken from the germline J gene. This chain connects TRBV5-1 to TRBJ1-1; D gene unclear. This CDR3 has 13 residues. The germline V gene has CDR1 SGHRS and CDR2 YFSETQ. Trimming cost V 0 bases and J 5 bases, with 8 bases left between them. The CDR3 loop is CASSLGAATEAFF. Incomplete CDR3 DNA: TGCGCCAGCAGCTTGGGGGCAGCTACTGAA.

A word on this clone: The CDR3 end lies 3 residues beyond the end of the read and is filled in from the germline J gene. The chain employs TRBV3-1 (or the pseudogene TRBV3-2) and TRBJ2-4; D gene ambiguous. Germline loops: CDR1 LGHDT, CDR2 YNNKEL (reference sequence). V lost 3 bases and J 0 bases, leaving 9 bases between the germline ends. This CDR3 contains 15 residues. This chain's CDR3 is CASSHPRLAKNIQYF. The CDR3 bases that were read are TGTGCCAGCAGCCATCCCAGGCTAGCCAAAAACATT.

As for this clone: At one end, the junction sequence differs from germline, possibly due to a read error. The observed sequence ends 3 residues before the CDR3 terminus, with the missing tail filled in from the germline J gene. The genes are TRBV7-6 and TRBJ1-1, with D possibly TRBD1 on 5 matching bases. The CDR3 sequence is 14 residues long. Germline V gene data show CDR1 as SGHVS and CDR2 as FNYEAQ. The CDR3 sequence: CSSRLRQTNTEAFF. Incomplete CDR3 DNA: TGTTCCAGCAGATTACGACAGACGAACACTGAA.

As for this clone: The read comes to an end 3 residues before the CDR3 does, leaving the germline J gene to fill in the end. Other DNA variants within this sample encode the same CDR3. This sequence joins TRBV2 and TRBJ2-3; 9 bases line up with TRBD2. The CDR3 covers 14 residues. The germline CDR1 and CDR2 sequences are SNHLY and FYNNEI. The junction had 3 bases not matched to a gene; V was cut back by 3 bases and J by 5 bases. The CDR3 spells CASSDSGSGDTQYF. CDR3 DNA, as far as it was read: TGTGCCAGCAGTGATAGCGGGAGCGGAGATACG.

On this clone: With the read ending 3 residues before the CDR3 end, the germline J gene is used to fill in that end. The chain carries TRBV6-1 and TRBJ1-1; maybe TRBD1 (5 bases). V lost 3 bases to trimming and J lost 6 bases, with 11 bases between them. CDR1 is MNHNS, CDR2 SASEGT, per germline. The CDR3 contains 13 residues. The sequenced part of the CDR3 DNA is TGTGCCAGCAGTGACAGGGTGTCGCCTGAA. Encoded protein: CASSDRVSPE. The complete CDR3 sequence is CASSDRVSPEAFF.

About this clone: The CDR3 end is not reached by the read, which stops 3 residues before it; the germline J gene fills it in. This chain uses TRBV20-1 with TRBJ1-1, with TRBD1 identical over 9 bases. CDR1 and CDR2 (germline): DFQATT, SNEGSKA (reference sequence). V lost 4 bases and J lost 5; bases outside the gene matches: 5. CDR3 length equals 13 residues. CDR3 bases read: TGCAGTGCTACCCTGGGACAGGGTACTGAA. It encodes CSATLGQGTE. In full, the CDR3 is CSATLGQGTEAFF.

As concerns this clone: The read comes to an end 3 residues before the CDR3 does, leaving the germline J gene to fill in the end. This rearrangement joins TRBV5-6 to TRBJ1-4; the match to TRBD1 covers 8 bases. Germline assignment: CDR1 SGHDT and CDR2 YYEEEE. V shed 4 bases and J 2 bases; nucleotides not matched to a gene: 4. The CDR3 consists of 15 residues. This chain's CDR3 is CASSTDRATNEKLFF. The sequenced part of the CDR3 DNA is TGTGCCAGCAGCACGGACAGGGCCACTAATGAAAAA.

Here the CDR3 reads CASSIDDRGWEPQHF. CDR3 DNA (partial): TGTGCCAGTAGTATAGATGACAGGGGATGGGAGCCC. The chain joins TRBV19 to TRBJ1-5; 8 bases map to TRBD1. The read terminates 3 residues before the CDR3 end, so the remaining end is supplied by the germline J gene. J was trimmed by 8 bases and V by 0 bases; bases with no gene match: 6. The CDR3 runs 15 residues. From germline, CDR1 is LNHDA and CDR2 SQIVND (reference sequence). Full variable domain (rest looked up from reference TRBV19 and TRBJ1-5): DGGITQSPKYLFRKEGQNVTLSCEQNLNHDAMYWYRQDPGQGLRLIYYSQIVNDFQKGDIAEGYSVSREKKESFPLTVTSAQKNPTAFYLCASSIDDRGWEPQHFGDGTRLSIL.